These T cell receptor beta chains were read from a single sample in a study of CD8+ T cells in alopecia areata. The data were produced by immunoSEQ multiplex PCR, yet TCRdb's version contains in-frame clones alone and is incomplete. The table records roughly 70,000 clones, roughly 30% of them present only once. The sample consisted of CD8+ T cells sorted from blood, taken at week 4, from a patient treated with tofacitinib. The receptor set was obtained from a human donor with alopecia areata. CDR3s include the opening cysteine and the closing phenylalanine or tryptophan. The D gene is left open where the match is weak. Size values are once, few and many counts, or a class for expanded clones, and some rows have none.

D gene: NA
J gene: TRBJ2-7
clone size: few
V gene: TRBV29-1
CDR3 protein: CSVEDYSESSYEQYF
CDR3 DNA: TGCAGCGTTGAAGATTACAGCGAGAGCTCCTACGAGCAGTACTTC

D gene: TRBD1
J gene: TRBJ1-5
clone size: NA
V gene: TRBV27
CDR3 protein: CASGTGAQPQHF
CDR3 DNA: TGTGCCAGCGGGACAGGGGCCCAGCCCCAGCATTTT

D gene: TRBD1
J gene: TRBJ1-1
clone size: few
V gene: TRBV5-1
CDR3 protein: CASSLGTGEEAFF
CDR3 DNA: TGCGCCAGCAGCTTGGGGACAGGGGAGGAAGCTTTCTTT

D gene: NA
J gene: TRBJ2-7
clone size: few
V gene: TRBV29-1
CDR3 protein: CSVARGQGQGYEQYF
CDR3 DNA: TGCAGCGTTGCGCGGGGCCAAGGGCAGGGCTACGAGCAGTACTTC

D gene: NA
J gene: TRBJ2-6
clone size: few
V gene: TRBV29-1
CDR3 protein: CSVGGLSPGANVLTF
CDR3 DNA: TGCAGCGTGGGAGGCCTCTCACCTGGGGCCAACGTCCTGACTTTC

D gene: NA
J gene: TRBJ2-5
clone size: NA
V gene: TRBV15
CDR3 protein: CATSRTPGPDYF
CDR3 DNA: TGTGCCACCAGCAGAACTCCGGGCCCCGATTACTTC

D gene: NA
J gene: TRBJ1-2
clone size: NA
V gene: TRBV28
CDR3 protein: CASSLEGADYGYTF
CDR3 DNA: TGTGCCAGCAGTTTAGAAGGGGCTGACTATGGCTACACCTTC

D gene: NA
J gene: TRBJ1-4
clone size: NA
V gene: TRBV29-1
CDR3 protein: CSVGFEKLFF
CDR3 DNA: TGCAGCGTTGGGTTTGAAAAACTGTTTTTT

D gene: NA
J gene: TRBJ1-1
clone size: few
V gene: TRBV6-1
CDR3 protein: CASSELSGYTEAFF
CDR3 DNA: TGTGCCAGCAGTGAATTATCGGGGTACACTGAAGCTTTCTTT

D gene: NA
J gene: TRBJ2-5
clone size: once
V gene: TRBV2
CDR3 protein: CASSEANREIWMKTQYF
CDR3 DNA: TGTGCCAGCAGTGAAGCCAACCGGGAAATATGGATGAAGACCCAGTACTTC

D gene: NA
J gene: TRBJ2-5
clone size: NA
V gene: TRBV15
CDR3 protein: CATSRESAAQETQYF
CDR3 DNA: TGTGCCACCAGCAGAGAATCGGCGGCACAAGAGACCCAGTACTTC